This T cell receptor beta chain was identified during a study of monozygotic twins with inflammatory bowel disease. Samples each yielded cDNA through eight separate reactions. A template switching step added UMIs, each with a 6-nucleotide sample barcode. TCRdb re-called the 5' RACE reads, yielding one record per CDR3 amino acid sequence without DNA. The sample has 110,000 to 150,000 distinct CDR3 sequences; the top ten hold 0.95% to 1.5%. Germline-derived CDR1 and CDR2 are SGHTA and FQGNSA. The CDR3 is 12 amino acids. Points on this clonotype: The antigen is undetermined.

The study, taken as a whole, reports: No single strong signal or clonotype associated with IBD was supported.

Investigators pulled total RNA out of whole blood and did not sort T cells. The clonotype was recovered from a human donor with ulcerative colitis or Crohn's disease, or a healthy co-twin of an affected twin (not recorded which). The specimen was blood. This chain uses TRBV7-2 with TRBJ1-5; the D gene TCRdb calls, TRBD1, cannot be checked with no DNA. The chain's CDR3 is CASSPPNQPQHF.